The clone carrying this T cell receptor (beta chain) came up a few times. The data were obtained in a study of glioma-infiltrating T cells after dendritic cell vaccination. Turning to the study itself: Treatment, given 2003 to 2012, was autologous tumor lysate-pulsed dendritic cell vaccination.

This CDR3 spans 14 amino acids. V lost 6 bases and J lost 4, with 13 bases in between. Germline V lookup: CDR1 LNHDA, CDR2 SQIVND (reference sequence). Sequencing was performed with immunoSEQ multiplex PCR; in TCRdb, only in-frame clones are kept and a portion is missing. This table holds about 87,000 clones, roughly 80% found once. Sample time point: after dendritic cell vaccination, including at tumor progression/relapse. Patients had residual fresh-frozen tumor tissue and more than two years of survival data. PBMC sampling occurred before vaccination, two weeks after the third dose, and at progression.

The sequence came from a human donor with glioblastoma. The chain uses TRBV19 and TRBJ1-3, with D maybe TRBD1 (5 bases). Sample: blood, taken after dendritic cell vaccination. DNA of the CDR3: TGTGCCAGTAGCATGACAGCCGGAGGAAACACCATATATTTT. Translation: CASSMTAGGNTIYF.